This TCR beta chain was identified in a study of spatial heterogeneity in lung cancer. About the study: A unique TCR and UMI combination showed up more than ten times in raw reads, on average.

MiXCR was run by TCRdb on the 5' RACE reads, yielding one entry per CDR3 protein. Of about 120,000 distinct CDR3 sequences in the sample, 9% to 15% were seen once. Stated time point: blood at routine non-recurrence follow-up after resection. Whole RNA, isolated from tumor, nontumor lung or frozen PBMC, was sequenced without prior sorting. The V and J ends lost 10 bases and 1 base, in that order; junction bases with no gene match: 3. Germline V gives CDR1 MNHEY, CDR2 SVGAGI. This CDR3 spans 12 amino acids. This clonotype was observed a handful of times. The sequencing here drew on PBMCs, taken at follow-up. This chain links TRBV6-5 with TRBJ2-5; TRBD1 matches at 7 bases. The TCR comes from a male donor with early-stage non-small cell lung cancer. CDR3 region: CATGQPQETQYF. CDR3 DNA sequence: TGTGCCACGGGACAGCCCCAAGAGACCCAGTACTTC.